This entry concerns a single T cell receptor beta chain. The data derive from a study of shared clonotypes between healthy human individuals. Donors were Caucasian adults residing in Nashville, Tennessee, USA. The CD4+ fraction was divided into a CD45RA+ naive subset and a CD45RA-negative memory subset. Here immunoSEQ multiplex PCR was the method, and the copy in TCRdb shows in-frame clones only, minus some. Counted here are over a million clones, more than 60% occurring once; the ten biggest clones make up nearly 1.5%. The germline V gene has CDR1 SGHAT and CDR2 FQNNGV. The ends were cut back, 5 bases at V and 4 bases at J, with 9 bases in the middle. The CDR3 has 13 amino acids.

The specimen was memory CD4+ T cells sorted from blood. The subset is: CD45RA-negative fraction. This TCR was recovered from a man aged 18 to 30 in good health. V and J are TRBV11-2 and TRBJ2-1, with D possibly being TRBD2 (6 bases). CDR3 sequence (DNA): TGTGCCAGCAGCGTCGGGACTTACAATGAGCAGTTCTTC. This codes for CASSVGTYNEQFF. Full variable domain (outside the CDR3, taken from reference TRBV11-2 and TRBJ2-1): EAGVAQSPRYKIIEKRQSVAFWCNPISGHATLYWYQQILGQGPKLLIQFQNNGVVDDSQLPKDRFSAERLKGVDSTLKIQPAKLEDSAVYLCASSVGTYNEQFFGPGTRLTVL.